The rows below give T cell receptor beta chains drawn from one sample of a study of CD4 T cells in relation to SARS-CoV-2 and coronaviruses. This table comes from immunoSEQ multiplex PCR, and its TCRdb copy is limited to in-frame clones, with some not included. The data contain around 11,000 clones, 84% of them seen just once; the ten biggest clones take up roughly 26%. Their recognized antigens are unknown. What was sequenced was CD4+ T cells from PBMCs, cultured in vitro. Receptors originate from a human donor in good health. CDR3s include the opening cysteine and the closing phenylalanine or tryptophan. A D gene is named only where the DNA matches it firmly. Rows give clone size only sometimes, using once, few, many, or a class for an expanded clone.

V	D	J	length	size	CDR3	DNA
TRBV2	.	TRBJ2-6	18	once	CASSELGEAVTGANVLTF	TGTGCCAGCAGTGAACTAGGTGAAGCAGTGACTGGGGCCAACGTCCTGACTTTC
TRBV11-2	.	TRBJ2-5	14	.	CASSLLQPQETQYF	TGTGCCAGCAGCTTACTACAGCCCCAAGAGACCCAGTACTTC
TRBV14	.	TRBJ1-1	13	few	CASSLQGSTEAFF	TGTGCCAGCAGCCTACAAGGATCGACTGAAGCTTTCTTT
TRBV7-8	.	TRBJ1-1	14	once	CASSLAIGSTEAFF	TGTGCCAGCAGCTTAGCGATCGGGAGCACTGAAGCTTTCTTT
TRBV28	.	TRBJ2-1	14	.	CASSSRQGRNEQFF	TGTGCCAGCAGTTCCCGGCAGGGGCGCAATGAGCAGTTCTTC
TRBV5-1	.	TRBJ1-1	15	.	CASSLEAGYSPEAFF	TGCGCCAGCAGCTTGGAGGCGGGGTATTCCCCTGAAGCTTTCTTT
TRBV7-3	TRBD1	TRBJ2-3	19	.	CASSNVPGQGISSTDTQYF	TGTGCCAGCAGCAACGTCCCGGGACAGGGGATTTCTAGCACAGATACGCAGTATTTT
TRBV11-1	TRBD1	TRBJ1-2	15	.	CASSRDRDSNYGYTF	TGTGCCAGCAGCAGAGACAGGGATTCTAACTATGGCTACACCTTC
TRBV6-5	TRBD1	TRBJ2-2	15	.	CASRGQGTNTGELFF	TGTGCCAGCAGGGGACAGGGTACGAACACCGGGGAGCTGTTTTTT
TRBV24-1	.	TRBJ2-2	14	.	CATSRGQNTGELFF	TGTGCCACCAGCAGGGGACAGAACACCGGGGAGCTGTTTTTT
TRBV6-4	.	TRBJ1-1	14	.	CASRLGPQNTEAFF	TGTGCCAGCAGACTCGGGCCTCAGAACACTGAAGCTTTCTTT
TRBV5-4	.	TRBJ2-3	16	.	CASSLLVGGLGDTQYF	TGTGCCAGCAGCTTGCTAGTTGGCGGTTTGGGAGATACGCAGTATTTT
TRBV7-2	.	TRBJ2-3	12	.	CASSPGTDTQYF	TGTGCCAGCAGCCCTGGCACAGATACGCAGTATTTT
TRBV29-1	.	TRBJ2-3	13	.	CSVQGLYTDTQYF	TGCAGCGTCCAGGGCCTTTACACAGATACGCAGTATTTT
TRBV7-3	TRBD1	TRBJ2-2	16	.	CASSLMGQGIAGELFF	TGTGCCAGCAGCTTAATGGGACAGGGTATCGCCGGGGAGCTGTTTTTT
TRBV5-5	.	TRBJ2-7	15	.	CASSLAGGGSYEQYF	TGTGCCAGCAGCTTGGCCGGGGGTGGGTCCTACGAGCAGTACTTC
TRBV27	TRBD2	TRBJ2-7	17	.	CATGRRLAGGSSYEQYF	TGTGCCACCGGGCGAAGGCTAGCGGGAGGGAGCTCCTACGAGCAGTACTTC
TRBV4-1	.	TRBJ1-1	17	.	CASSLPMLRALNTEAFF	TGCGCCAGCAGCCTTCCAATGTTGAGGGCCCTGAACACTGAAGCTTTCTTT
TRBV30	TRBD1	TRBJ1-5	15	.	CAWSRTGGVTQPQHF	TGTGCCTGGAGTAGAACAGGGGGCGTCACTCAGCCCCAGCATTTT
TRBV3-1/TRBV3-2	TRBD2	TRBJ2-1	15	.	CASSPPGLVGNEQFF	TGTGCCAGCAGCCCTCCGGGACTAGTAGGCAATGAGCAGTTCTTC
TRBV5-6	.	TRBJ2-2	12	.	CASSRGAGELFF	TGTGCCAGCAGCCGGGGAGCCGGGGAGCTGTTTTTT
TRBV7-2	TRBD1	TRBJ2-5	13	.	CASSLGDRRTQYF	TGTGCCAGCAGCCTTGGGGACAGACGAACCCAGTACTTC
TRBV6-2/TRBV6-3	TRBD1	TRBJ1-5	14	once	CASSSTGTNQPQHF	TGTGCCAGCAGTTCGACAGGGACCAATCAGCCCCAGCATTTT
TRBV7-3	TRBD2	TRBJ2-1	14	.	CASSLTSGHNEQFF	TGTGCCAGCAGCTTAACTAGCGGGCACAATGAGCAGTTCTTC
TRBV7-6	.	TRBJ2-5	13	.	CASSLALQETQYF	TGTGCCAGCAGCTTAGCCCTTCAAGAGACCCAGTACTTC
TRBV19	TRBD1	TRBJ2-5	15	.	CASSSQTGFRETQYF	TGTGCCAGTAGTTCCCAGACAGGGTTCAGAGAGACCCAGTACTTC
TRBV24-1	.	TRBJ1-1	15	once	CATSEAPEMNTEAFF	TGTGCCACCAGTGAGGCACCGGAAATGAACACTGAAGCTTTCTTT
TRBV19	.	TRBJ1-2	16	once	CASSPGTLGGYDGYTF	TGTGCCAGTAGTCCCGGGACCCTGGGTGGTTATGATGGCTACACCTTC
TRBV18	.	TRBJ2-5	15	.	CASSPIQTRQETQYF	TGTGCCAGCTCACCGATCCAGACCCGGCAAGAGACCCAGTACTTC
TRBV18	.	TRBJ1-1	14	.	CASSRGPVNTEAFF	TGTGCCAGCTCCCGGGGACCTGTGAACACTGAAGCTTTCTTT
TRBV6-5	.	TRBJ2-1	13	.	CASSNWDFNEQFF	TGTGCCAGCAGTAATTGGGACTTCAATGAGCAGTTCTTC
TRBV5-4	.	TRBJ2-3	16	once	CASSPNEGIRGYGQYF	TGTGCCAGCAGCCCTAACGAGGGTATTCGAGGATACGGGCAGTATTTT
TRBV19	.	TRBJ1-5	14	.	CASSMGRSNQPQHF	TGTGCCAGTAGTATGGGTCGGAGCAATCAGCCCCAGCATTTT